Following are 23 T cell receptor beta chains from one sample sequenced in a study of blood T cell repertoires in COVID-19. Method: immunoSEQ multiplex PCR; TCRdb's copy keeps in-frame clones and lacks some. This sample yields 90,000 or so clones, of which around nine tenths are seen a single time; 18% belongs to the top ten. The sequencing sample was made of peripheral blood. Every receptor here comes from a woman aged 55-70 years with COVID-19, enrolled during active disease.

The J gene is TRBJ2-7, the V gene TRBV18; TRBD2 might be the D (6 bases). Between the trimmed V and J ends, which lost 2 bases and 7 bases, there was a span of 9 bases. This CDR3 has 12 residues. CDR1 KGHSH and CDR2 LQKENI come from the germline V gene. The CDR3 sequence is CASSPSAGEQYF. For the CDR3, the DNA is TGTGCCAGCTCACCATCGGCGGGAGAGCAGTACTTC.

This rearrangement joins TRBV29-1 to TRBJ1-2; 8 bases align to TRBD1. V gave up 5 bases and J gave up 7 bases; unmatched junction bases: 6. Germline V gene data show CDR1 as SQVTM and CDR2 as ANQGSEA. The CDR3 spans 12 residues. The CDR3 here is CSVNGQGGGYTF. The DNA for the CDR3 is TGCAGCGTTAACGGACAGGGTGGTGGCTACACCTTC.

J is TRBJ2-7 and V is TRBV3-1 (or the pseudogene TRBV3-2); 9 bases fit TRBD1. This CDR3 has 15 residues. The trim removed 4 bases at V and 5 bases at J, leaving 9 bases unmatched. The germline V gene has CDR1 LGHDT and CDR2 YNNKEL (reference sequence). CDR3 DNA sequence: TGTGCCAGCAGCCCTCAGGGGGACAGGGACAACGAGCAGTACTTC. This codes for CASSPQGDRDNEQYF.

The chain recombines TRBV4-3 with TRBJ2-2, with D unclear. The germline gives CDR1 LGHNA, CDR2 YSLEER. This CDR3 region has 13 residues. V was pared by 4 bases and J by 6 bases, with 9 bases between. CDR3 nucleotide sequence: TGCGCCAGCAGCCGTTCGGTAGCCGGGGAGCTGTTTTTT. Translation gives CASSRSVAGELFF.

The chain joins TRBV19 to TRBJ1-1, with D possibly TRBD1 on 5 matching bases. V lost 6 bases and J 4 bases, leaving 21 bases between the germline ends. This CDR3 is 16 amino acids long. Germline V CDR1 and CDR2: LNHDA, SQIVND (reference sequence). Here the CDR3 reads CASSPRSRQGVTEAFF. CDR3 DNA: TGTGCCAGTAGCCCGCGGAGTAGGCAGGGTGTCACTGAAGCTTTCTTT. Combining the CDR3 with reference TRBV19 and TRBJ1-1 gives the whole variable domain DGGITQSPKYLFRKEGQNVTLSCEQNLNHDAMYWYRQDPGQGLRLIYYSQIVNDFQKGDIAEGYSVSREKKESFPLTVTSAQKNPTAFYLCASSPRSRQGVTEAFFGQGTRLTVV.

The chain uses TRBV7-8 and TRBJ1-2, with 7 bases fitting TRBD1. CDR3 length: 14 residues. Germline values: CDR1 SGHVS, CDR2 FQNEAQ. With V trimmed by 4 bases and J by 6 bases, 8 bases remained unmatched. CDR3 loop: CASSSMTGSDGYTF. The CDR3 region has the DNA TGTGCCAGCAGCTCCATGACAGGGAGTGATGGCTACACCTTC.

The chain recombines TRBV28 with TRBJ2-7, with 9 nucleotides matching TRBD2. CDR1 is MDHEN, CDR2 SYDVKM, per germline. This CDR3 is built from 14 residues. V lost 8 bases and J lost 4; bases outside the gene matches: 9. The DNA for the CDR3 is TGTGCCAGCCAACATAGCGGGGGATGGTACGAGCAGTACTTC. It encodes CASQHSGGWYEQYF.

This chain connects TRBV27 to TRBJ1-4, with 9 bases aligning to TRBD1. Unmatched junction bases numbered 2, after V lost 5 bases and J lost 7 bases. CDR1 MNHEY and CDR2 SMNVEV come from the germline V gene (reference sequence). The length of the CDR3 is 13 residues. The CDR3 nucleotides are TGTGCCAGCAGTAGACAGGGGGGTGAAAAACTGTTTTTT. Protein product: CASSRQGGEKLFF.

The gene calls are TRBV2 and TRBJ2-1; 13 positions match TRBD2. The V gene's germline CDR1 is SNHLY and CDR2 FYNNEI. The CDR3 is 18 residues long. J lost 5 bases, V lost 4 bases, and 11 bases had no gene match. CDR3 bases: TGTGCCAGCAGTGTTAGGACTAGCGGGGGCGGGTCGGACAATGAGCAGTTCTTC. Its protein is CASSVRTSGGGSDNEQFF.

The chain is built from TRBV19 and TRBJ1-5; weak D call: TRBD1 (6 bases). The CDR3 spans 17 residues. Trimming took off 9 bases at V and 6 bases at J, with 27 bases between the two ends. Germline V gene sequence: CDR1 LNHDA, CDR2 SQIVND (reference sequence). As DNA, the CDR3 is TGTGCCAGCGAGTCCCCCGGGTGGGGGCAGGTCGGTCAGCCCCAGCATTTT. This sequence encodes CASESPGWGQVGQPQHF. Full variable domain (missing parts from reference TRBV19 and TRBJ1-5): DGGITQSPKYLFRKEGQNVTLSCEQNLNHDAMYWYRQDPGQGLRLIYYSQIVNDFQKGDIAEGYSVSREKKESFPLTVTSAQKNPTAFYLCASESPGWGQVGQPQHFGDGTRLSIL.

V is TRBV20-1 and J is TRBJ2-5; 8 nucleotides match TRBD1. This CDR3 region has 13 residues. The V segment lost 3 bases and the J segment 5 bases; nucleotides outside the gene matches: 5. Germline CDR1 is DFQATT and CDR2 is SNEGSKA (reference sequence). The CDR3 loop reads CSASQGAGETQYF. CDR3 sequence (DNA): TGCAGTGCTAGTCAGGGGGCAGGGGAGACCCAGTACTTC.

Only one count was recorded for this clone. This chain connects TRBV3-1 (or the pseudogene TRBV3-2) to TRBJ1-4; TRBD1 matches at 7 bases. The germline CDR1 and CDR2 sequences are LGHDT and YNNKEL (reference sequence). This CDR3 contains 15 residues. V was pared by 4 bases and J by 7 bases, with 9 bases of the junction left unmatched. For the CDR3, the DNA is TGTGCCAGCAGCCCAGGGGGGCAGGGAGGTGAAAAACTGTTTTTT. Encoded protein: CASSPGGQGGEKLFF.

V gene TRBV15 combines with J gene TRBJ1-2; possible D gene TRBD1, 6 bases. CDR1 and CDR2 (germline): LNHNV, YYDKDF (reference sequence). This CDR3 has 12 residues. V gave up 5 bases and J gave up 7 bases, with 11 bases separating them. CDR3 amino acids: CATSGGFSGYTF. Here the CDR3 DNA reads TGTGCCACCAGCGGGGGCTTCAGTGGCTACACCTTC.

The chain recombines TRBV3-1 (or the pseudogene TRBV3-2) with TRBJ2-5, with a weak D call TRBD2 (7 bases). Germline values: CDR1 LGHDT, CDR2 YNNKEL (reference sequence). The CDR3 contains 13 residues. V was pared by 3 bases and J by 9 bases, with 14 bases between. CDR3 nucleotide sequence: TGTGCCAGCAGCCAGATAGGAGGGGGGGCCCAGTACTTC. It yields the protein CASSQIGGGAQYF.

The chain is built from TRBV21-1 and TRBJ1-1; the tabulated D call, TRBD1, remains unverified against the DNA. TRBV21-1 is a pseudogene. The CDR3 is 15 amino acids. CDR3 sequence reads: CASSKDDTRNTEAFF. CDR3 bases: TGTGCCAGCAGCAAAGACGACACCAGGAACACTGAAGCTTTCTTT.

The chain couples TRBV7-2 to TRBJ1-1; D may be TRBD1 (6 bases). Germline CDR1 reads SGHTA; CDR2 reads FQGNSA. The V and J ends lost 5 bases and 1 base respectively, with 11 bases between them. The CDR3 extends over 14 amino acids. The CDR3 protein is CASSAQGANTEAFF. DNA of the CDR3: TGTGCCAGCAGCGCACAGGGCGCGAACACTGAAGCTTTCTTT.

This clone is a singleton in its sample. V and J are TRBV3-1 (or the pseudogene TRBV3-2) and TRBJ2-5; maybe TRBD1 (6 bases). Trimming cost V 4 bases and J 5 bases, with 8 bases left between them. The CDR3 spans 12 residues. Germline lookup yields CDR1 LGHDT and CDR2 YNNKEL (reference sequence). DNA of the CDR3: TGTGCCAGCAGCCCCAGGGGCGAGACCCAGTACTTC. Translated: CASSPRGETQYF.

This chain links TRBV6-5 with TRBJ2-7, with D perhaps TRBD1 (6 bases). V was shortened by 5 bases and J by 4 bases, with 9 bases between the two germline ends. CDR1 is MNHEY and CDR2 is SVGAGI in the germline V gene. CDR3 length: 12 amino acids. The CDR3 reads CASSLQGYEQYF. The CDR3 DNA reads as TGTGCCAGCAGTCTACAGGGATACGAGCAGTACTTC.

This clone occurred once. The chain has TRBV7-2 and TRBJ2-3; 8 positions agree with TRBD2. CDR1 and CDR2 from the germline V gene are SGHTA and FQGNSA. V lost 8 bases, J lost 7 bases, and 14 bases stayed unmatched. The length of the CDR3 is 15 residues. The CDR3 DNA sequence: TGTGCCAGCCTCAGGAGTCGGGGGGGCTATAATACGCAGTATTTT. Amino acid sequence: CASLRSRGGYNTQYF. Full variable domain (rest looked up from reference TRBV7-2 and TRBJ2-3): GAGVSQSPSNKVTEKGKDVELRCDPISGHTALYWYRQSLGQGLEFLIYFQGNSAPDKSGLPSDRFSAERTGGSVSTLTIQRTQQEDSAVYLCASLRSRGGYNTQYFGPGTRLTVL.

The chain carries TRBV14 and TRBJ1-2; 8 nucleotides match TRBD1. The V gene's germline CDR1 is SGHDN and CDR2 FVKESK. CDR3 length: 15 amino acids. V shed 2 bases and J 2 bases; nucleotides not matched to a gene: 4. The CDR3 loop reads CASSQRQGTNYGYTF. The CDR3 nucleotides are TGTGCCAGCAGCCAACGACAGGGGACCAACTATGGCTACACCTTC.

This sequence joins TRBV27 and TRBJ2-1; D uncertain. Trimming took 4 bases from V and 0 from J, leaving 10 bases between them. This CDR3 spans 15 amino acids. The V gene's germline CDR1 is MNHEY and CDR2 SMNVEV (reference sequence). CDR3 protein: CASSYRFGSYNEQFF. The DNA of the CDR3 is TGTGCCAGCAGTTATCGGTTTGGCTCCTACAATGAGCAGTTCTTC.

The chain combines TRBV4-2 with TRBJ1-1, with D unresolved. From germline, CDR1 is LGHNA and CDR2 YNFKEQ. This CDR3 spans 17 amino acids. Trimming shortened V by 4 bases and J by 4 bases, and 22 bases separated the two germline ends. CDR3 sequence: CASSPNRAQARGTEAFF. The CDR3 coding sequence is TGTGCCAGCAGCCCCAACCGGGCCCAGGCACGGGGCACTGAAGCTTTCTTT.

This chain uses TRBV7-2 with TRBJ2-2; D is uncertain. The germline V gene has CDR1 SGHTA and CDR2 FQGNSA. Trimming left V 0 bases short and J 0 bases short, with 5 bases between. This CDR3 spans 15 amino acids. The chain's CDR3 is CASSLARPNTGELFF. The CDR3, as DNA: TGTGCCAGCAGCTTAGCGCGGCCGAACACCGGGGAGCTGTTTTTT.